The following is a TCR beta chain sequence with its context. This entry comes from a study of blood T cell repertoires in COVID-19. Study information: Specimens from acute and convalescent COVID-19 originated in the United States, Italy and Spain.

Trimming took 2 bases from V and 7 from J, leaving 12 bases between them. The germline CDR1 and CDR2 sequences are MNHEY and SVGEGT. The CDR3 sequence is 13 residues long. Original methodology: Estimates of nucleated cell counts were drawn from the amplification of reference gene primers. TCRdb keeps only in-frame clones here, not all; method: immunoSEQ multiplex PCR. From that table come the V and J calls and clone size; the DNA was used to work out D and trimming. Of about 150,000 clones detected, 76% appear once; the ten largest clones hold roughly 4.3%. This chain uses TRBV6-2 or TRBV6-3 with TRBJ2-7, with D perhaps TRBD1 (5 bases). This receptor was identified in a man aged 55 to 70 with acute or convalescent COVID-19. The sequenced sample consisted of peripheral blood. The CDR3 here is CASSYGRAGEQYF. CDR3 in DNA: TGTGCCAGCAGTTACGGCAGGGCTGGGGAGCAGTACTTC.